These T cell receptor beta chains were read from a single sample in a study of chemoradiotherapy in HPV16-positive cancers. Profiled with immunoSEQ multiplex PCR; TCRdb holds only in-frame clones, not every one. The table shows thousands of clones, with about 78% occurring only once. This sample was gathered from a patient who underwent chemoradiotherapy. The source of these receptors is a human donor with HPV-associated anogenital cancer. Each CDR3 is given without its conserved first and last residue. A D gene is named only where the DNA matches it firmly.

J	length	D	V	CDR3
TRBJ1-1	13	-	TRBV25-1	ASSEWGNLPTEAF
TRBJ2-1	12	-	TRBV30	AWSVGALGNEQF
TRBJ2-7	11	TRBD1	TRBV29-1	SALRDRGSEQY
TRBJ1-3	16	-	TRBV30	AWSFTAGHMSSGNTIY
TRBJ2-7	14	TRBD2	TRBV5-4	ASSLGGTSGPYEQY
TRBJ2-1	12	-	TRBV5-1	ASSLASEGDEQF
TRBJ1-6	12	-	TRBV15	ATSGSGANSPLH
TRBJ2-7	16	TRBD1	TRBV19	ASSMGRNRGQLSYEQY
TRBJ2-3	13	-	TRBV7-8	ASSLGHSSTDTQY
TRBJ1-4	14	TRBD1	TRBV28	ASSSLTGAINEKLF
TRBJ1-3	15	TRBD1	TRBV7-8	ASSYTASGTGGNTIY
TRBJ1-3	12	-	TRBV5-1	ASSLGSSGNTIY
TRBJ2-1	11	-	TRBV10-2	ASRQGFYNEQF
TRBJ1-4	12	-	TRBV7-9	ASSLGGANEKLF
TRBJ2-5	11	-	TRBV5-1	ASSQGQQETQY
TRBJ2-2	13	-	TRBV30	AWSVATSNTGELF
TRBJ1-1	10	-	TRBV29-1	SVETDAAEAF
TRBJ2-5	12	-	TRBV11-1	ASRSPRTEETQY
TRBJ1-2	13	TRBD1	TRBV6-1	ASTTSAGTVYGYT
TRBJ1-2	10	-	TRBV29-1	SVAPTNYGYT
TRBJ2-7	10	-	TRBV5-1	ASSLEGHEQY
TRBJ2-5	11	-	TRBV7-7	ASSRRVQETQY
TRBJ2-1	10	-	TRBV7-2	ASSLRHNEQF
TRBJ2-3	15	TRBD2	TRBV4-2	ASSQDPSGGVVDTQY
TRBJ1-5	13	-	TRBV19	ASSRSGTFNQPQH
TRBJ2-4	9	-	TRBV20-1	SARLGDIQY
TRBJ2-5	16	-	TRBV15	ATSMTSPRTGKWETQY
TRBJ1-1	10	-	TRBV19	ASTNGYTEAF
TRBJ2-5	13	-	TRBV19	ASSISARRGETQY
TRBJ2-1	12	TRBD2	TRBV10-3	AISGLAAYNEQF
TRBJ2-1	15	-	TRBV4-2	ASSQDWGRGGGNEQF
TRBJ2-7	15	TRBD1	TRBV7-7	ASSRWGWDRGLSEQY
TRBJ2-1	14	TRBD2	TRBV10-3	AISETSGGYYNEQF
TRBJ1-1	13	-	TRBV6-1	ASSAMGRWGTEAF
TRBJ2-5	11	TRBD2	TRBV2	ASSTGTKETQY
TRBJ1-4	12	-	TRBV5-6	ASSSGVPGEKLF
TRBJ2-3	13	TRBD2	TRBV5-1	ASSLTSGRADTQY
TRBJ2-3	12	TRBD2	TRBV6-4	ASSGGGATDTQY
TRBJ2-3	11	-	TRBV10-3	AISEALADTQY
TRBJ2-1	11	-	TRBV15	ATSRGLGGEQF
TRBJ2-1	14	TRBD2	TRBV5-4	ASSKGTSGSYNEQF
TRBJ2-2	12	-	TRBV2	ASSVIRETGELF
TRBJ2-1	12	TRBD2	TRBV27	ASSLRGDGLRQF
TRBJ1-3	11	-	TRBV6-6	ASTAVSGNTIY
TRBJ2-1	13	TRBD1	TRBV5-1	ASSEGQGAYNEQF
TRBJ1-2	13	TRBD1	TRBV19	ASSRGTGGNYGYT
TRBJ2-5	13	TRBD1	TRBV7-8	ASSAGPGQGETQY
TRBJ2-1	18	TRBD2	TRBV7-8	ASSPRTSGGPSRSYNEQF
TRBJ1-3	12	-	TRBV6-6	ASTRRVLGDTIY
TRBJ2-3	15	-	TRBV5-6	ASSLDPSKDNTDTQY